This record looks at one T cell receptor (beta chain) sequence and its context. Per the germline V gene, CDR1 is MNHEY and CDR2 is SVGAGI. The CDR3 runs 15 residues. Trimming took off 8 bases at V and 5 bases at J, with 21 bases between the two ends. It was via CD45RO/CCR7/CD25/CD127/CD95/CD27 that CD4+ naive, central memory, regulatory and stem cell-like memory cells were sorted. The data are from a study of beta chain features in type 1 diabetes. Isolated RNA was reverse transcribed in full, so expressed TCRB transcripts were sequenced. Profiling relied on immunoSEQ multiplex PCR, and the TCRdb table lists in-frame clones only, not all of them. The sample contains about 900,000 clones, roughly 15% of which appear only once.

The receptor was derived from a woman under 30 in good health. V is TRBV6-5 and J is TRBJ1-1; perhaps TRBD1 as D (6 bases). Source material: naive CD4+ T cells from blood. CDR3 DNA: TGTGCCAGCCTAGACCCTCGAGGGGGAAGTACTGAAGCTTTCTTT. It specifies CASLDPRGGSTEAFF.